This is a list of T cell receptor beta chains from one sample in a study of metastatic and nonmetastatic thyroid tumors. MiXCR reprocessed the PCR reads for TCRdb. The repertoire has 20,000 to 25,000 clones, over 9% of them found once; the top ten carry roughly 6.2%. Specimen: blood. These receptor sequences come from a male donor with papillary thyroid cancer or a benign thyroid nodule (not recorded which). Some clones in this sample may be carry-over from other donors' samples. CDR3s include the opening cysteine and the closing phenylalanine or tryptophan. D genes are given only for firm matches. Clone size appears in some rows only: once, few, many, or a class for an expanded clone.

V gene: TRBV11-2
J gene: TRBJ1-6
D gene: -
clone size: -
CDR3 DNA: TGTGCCAGCAGCTCCCCGGGGGGGCCCCTCCACTTT
CDR3 protein: CASSSPGGPLHF

V gene: TRBV28
J gene: TRBJ2-1
D gene: -
clone size: medium-sized
CDR3 DNA: TGTGCCAGCAGGGGGGGGGCTCGCAATGAGCAGTTCTTC
CDR3 protein: CASRGGARNEQFF

V gene: TRBV24-1
J gene: TRBJ2-2
D gene: -
clone size: medium-sized
CDR3 DNA: TGTGCCACCAGCGCCAGGGTCGGGGAGCTGTTTTTT
CDR3 protein: CATSARVGELFF

V gene: TRBV28
J gene: TRBJ1-1
D gene: TRBD1
clone size: few
CDR3 DNA: TGTGCCAGCAGTTCAAATTACAGGGGAAACATGAACACTGAAGCTTTCTTT
CDR3 protein: CASSSNYRGNMNTEAFF

V gene: TRBV7-2
J gene: TRBJ2-7
D gene: TRBD1
clone size: -
CDR3 DNA: TGTGCCAGCAGCCAGGACAGGGGCCGGGAGCAGTACTTC
CDR3 protein: CASSQDRGREQYF

V gene: TRBV27
J gene: TRBJ1-1
D gene: -
clone size: few
CDR3 DNA: TGTGCCAGCAGTTCTGGAGGGTTCAGGGCTTTCTTT
CDR3 protein: CASSSGGFRAFF

V gene: TRBV4-1
J gene: TRBJ1-1
D gene: TRBD1
clone size: many
CDR3 DNA: TGCGCCAGCAGACAAGGTCCAGGGGGCTTGGCTGAAGCTTTCTTT
CDR3 protein: CASRQGPGGLAEAFF

V gene: TRBV5-1
J gene: TRBJ2-1
D gene: -
clone size: many
CDR3 DNA: TGCGCCAGCAGCTTGGATCTGATGTACAATGAGCAGTTCTTC
CDR3 protein: CASSLDLMYNEQFF

V gene: TRBV28
J gene: TRBJ1-6
D gene: -
clone size: -
CDR3 DNA: TGTGCCAGCAGCCCACACAGAGATAATTCACCCCTCCACTTT
CDR3 protein: CASSPHRDNSPLHF

V gene: TRBV4-2
J gene: TRBJ2-7
D gene: TRBD2
clone size: many
CDR3 DNA: TGTGCCAGCAGCCAAGATAGCGGGAATTACGAGCAGTACTTC
CDR3 protein: CASSQDSGNYEQYF

V gene: TRBV30
J gene: TRBJ1-1
D gene: -
clone size: -
CDR3 DNA: TGTGCCTGGAGTCTCTGGGGCTCCCCAGAAGTCACTGAAGCTTTCTTT
CDR3 protein: CAWSLWGSPEVTEAFF

V gene: TRBV20-1
J gene: TRBJ1-1
D gene: -
clone size: many
CDR3 DNA: TGCAGTGCCCCCAGGGGAATTAGCAACACTGAAGCTTTCTTT
CDR3 protein: CSAPRGISNTEAFF

V gene: TRBV12-3/TRBV12-4
J gene: TRBJ2-7
D gene: -
clone size: medium-sized
CDR3 DNA: TGTGCCAGCAGGTTCAAAGGGGGTAGGGCCTACGAGCAGTACTTC
CDR3 protein: CASRFKGGRAYEQYF

V gene: TRBV28
J gene: TRBJ2-2
D gene: -
clone size: medium-sized
CDR3 DNA: TGTGCCAGCAGTTTAATCCAAGGACCCGGGGAGCTGTTTTTT
CDR3 protein: CASSLIQGPGELFF

V gene: TRBV12-3/TRBV12-4
J gene: TRBJ2-3
D gene: TRBD1
clone size: few
CDR3 DNA: TGTGCCAGCAGTTCAAACACAGGGGGTAAGACAGATACGCAGTATTTT
CDR3 protein: CASSSNTGGKTDTQYF

V gene: TRBV6-2/TRBV6-3
J gene: TRBJ2-7
D gene: TRBD2
clone size: many
CDR3 DNA: TGTGCCAGCGAGCTAGCGGGAGGGCCTGGCGAGCAGTACTTC
CDR3 protein: CASELAGGPGEQYF

V gene: TRBV12-3/TRBV12-4
J gene: TRBJ2-7
D gene: -
clone size: medium-sized
CDR3 DNA: TGTGCCAGCAGTCAGACACTCTACGAGCAGTACTTC
CDR3 protein: CASSQTLYEQYF

V gene: TRBV3-1
J gene: TRBJ1-1
D gene: -
clone size: many
CDR3 DNA: TGTGCCAGCAGCCTGCCCGGGATTTACAACACTGAAGCTTTCTTT
CDR3 protein: CASSLPGIYNTEAFF

V gene: TRBV4-1
J gene: TRBJ1-6
D gene: -
clone size: many
CDR3 DNA: TGCGCCAGCAGCCAAGCCATCGCCAGTCTTAGGCCCCTCCACTTT
CDR3 protein: CASSQAIASLRPLHF

V gene: TRBV10-1
J gene: TRBJ2-1
D gene: -
clone size: -
CDR3 DNA: TGCGCCAGCAACCTGCAATCTCTCTTAGGAAATGAGCAGTTCTTC
CDR3 protein: CASNLQSLLGNEQFF

V gene: TRBV29-1
J gene: TRBJ1-2
D gene: -
clone size: many
CDR3 DNA: TGCAGCGAGACCTCAGGGTATGGCTACACCTTC
CDR3 protein: CSETSGYGYTF

V gene: TRBV24-1
J gene: TRBJ1-6
D gene: -
clone size: many
CDR3 DNA: TGTGCCACCAGCGAAGGCTCCTATAATTCACCCCTCCACTTT
CDR3 protein: CATSEGSYNSPLHF

V gene: TRBV7-7
J gene: TRBJ2-1
D gene: -
clone size: -
CDR3 DNA: TGTGCCAGCAGTCGCAAGGCAGGCTCCTACAATGAGCAGTTCTTC
CDR3 protein: CASSRKAGSYNEQFF

V gene: TRBV6-2/TRBV6-3
J gene: TRBJ1-5
D gene: TRBD1
clone size: few
CDR3 DNA: TGTGCCAGCAGCCCAGGCAGGGGGCGCCCGGAGCCCCAGCATTTT
CDR3 protein: CASSPGRGRPEPQHF

V gene: TRBV19
J gene: TRBJ2-7
D gene: TRBD2
clone size: medium-sized
CDR3 DNA: TGTGCCAGTAGTATCGGGGGGGCCTCCTACGAGCAGTACTTC
CDR3 protein: CASSIGGASYEQYF

V gene: TRBV7-2
J gene: TRBJ1-5
D gene: TRBD1
clone size: many
CDR3 DNA: TGTGCCAGCAGCCCTACAGGGGGCCGTAATCAGCCCCAGCATTTT
CDR3 protein: CASSPTGGRNQPQHF

V gene: TRBV6-1
J gene: TRBJ2-1
D gene: -
clone size: medium-sized
CDR3 DNA: TGTGCCAGCAGCCCCCTCTCATCCTTCTCCAATGAGCAGTTCTTC
CDR3 protein: CASSPLSSFSNEQFF

V gene: TRBV5-1
J gene: TRBJ1-4
D gene: -
clone size: -
CDR3 DNA: TGCGCCAGCAGCTTGAGTGGAGGTGCAACTAATGAAAAACTGTTTTTT
CDR3 protein: CASSLSGGATNEKLFF

V gene: TRBV20-1
J gene: TRBJ1-5
D gene: -
clone size: many
CDR3 DNA: TGCAGTGCTAGCCGGGACAACAATCAGCCCCAGCATTTT
CDR3 protein: CSASRDNNQPQHF

V gene: TRBV12-3/TRBV12-4
J gene: TRBJ1-3
D gene: TRBD1
clone size: -
CDR3 DNA: TGTGCCAGCAGTCCGGGACAGGGTGGAAACACCATATATTTT
CDR3 protein: CASSPGQGGNTIYF

V gene: TRBV20-1
J gene: TRBJ2-7
D gene: -
clone size: -
CDR3 DNA: TGCAGTTCAAAACCAGGTGCCCGGGCCAACTACGAGCAGTACTTC
CDR3 protein: CSSKPGARANYEQYF

V gene: TRBV5-1
J gene: TRBJ2-2
D gene: -
clone size: -
CDR3 DNA: TGCGCCAGCAGCTTGGTTAGGGGTCCCGGGGAGCTGTTTTTT
CDR3 protein: CASSLVRGPGELFF

V gene: TRBV10-2
J gene: TRBJ2-1
D gene: -
clone size: few
CDR3 DNA: TGCGCCAGCAGTGTTGGGCTGTACTCCTACAATGAGCAGTTCTTC
CDR3 protein: CASSVGLYSYNEQFF

V gene: TRBV28
J gene: TRBJ1-5
D gene: -
clone size: many
CDR3 DNA: TGTGCCAGCAGTTTCGGGGCTAGCAATCAGCCCCAGCATTTT
CDR3 protein: CASSFGASNQPQHF

V gene: TRBV2
J gene: TRBJ2-7
D gene: -
clone size: many
CDR3 DNA: TGTGCCAGCAGCACAGACCCGGGTTGGTACGAGCAGTACTTC
CDR3 protein: CASSTDPGWYEQYF

V gene: TRBV6-1
J gene: TRBJ2-1
D gene: -
clone size: medium-sized
CDR3 DNA: TGTGCCAGCCGAACGCAGGGGAGACTGGCCTCTGAGCAGTTCTTC
CDR3 protein: CASRTQGRLASEQFF

V gene: TRBV5-1
J gene: TRBJ2-3
D gene: -
clone size: -
CDR3 DNA: TGCGCCAGCAGCTTGGGGCCAGACCGGGAAGATACGCAGTATTTT
CDR3 protein: CASSLGPDREDTQYF

V gene: TRBV2
J gene: TRBJ1-2
D gene: TRBD1
clone size: many
CDR3 DNA: TGTGCCAGCAGCGAACGAGGGGGCAACTATGGCTACACCTTC
CDR3 protein: CASSERGGNYGYTF

V gene: TRBV6-1
J gene: TRBJ1-3
D gene: -
clone size: many
CDR3 DNA: TGTGCCAGCAATCCACGGGGGACTGGAAACACCATATATTTT
CDR3 protein: CASNPRGTGNTIYF